This T cell receptor beta chain is drawn from a study of PD-L1 blockade in urothelial cancer. Turning to the study itself: Bladder-origin urothelial cancer in males covered most of the roughly 29 patients. The patients had undergone anywhere from 0 to 3 prior chemotherapy regimens. Regarding the study as a whole: Pretreatment TCR clonality in blood under the median foretold superior survival.

The time point was: pretreatment peripheral blood. There were between 1 and 8 samples from each patient, taken pretreatment and on-treatment. V shed 0 bases and J shed 4 bases, with 5 bases lying between them. Per germline, CDR1 SGHDT and CDR2 YYEEEE. This CDR3 spans 13 amino acids. Notes on this clone: Its specificity is not known.

The protocol was immunoSEQ multiplex PCR, while the TCRdb copy is restricted to in-frame clones and leaves out a portion. The sample lists tens of thousands of clones; about 83% were seen once. The rearrangement joins TRBV5-6 to TRBJ1-5; no reliable D call. Material: PBMCs, obtained around atezolizumab (anti-PD-L1) treatment. The sequence came from an older woman with urothelial cancer. CDR3 residues: CASSLGLNQPQHF. CDR3 sequence (DNA): TGTGCCAGCAGCTTGGGGCTGAATCAGCCCCAGCATTTT.